One T cell receptor (beta chain) is described in this entry. The target of this receptor is not known. Base qualities are missing; no much larger clone stands one base away. The germline V gene yields SGHTA for CDR1 and FQGNSA for CDR2. From the cysteine through the phenylalanine, the CDR3 covers 14 amino acids. Of all the DNA, just the CDR3 is kept, 42 bases in frame from base 1. V loses 8 bases at its end and J loses 7 bases; junction bases beyond the gene matches: 11. The source of the sample is a study of OX40 agonist ivuxolimab in advanced cancers. For the wider study: Ivuxolimab, which targeted the costimulatory receptor OX40 (CD134), was an agonistic, fully human IgG2 monoclonal antibody. Intravenous ivuxolimab was administered to patients every 2 weeks at six dose levels: 0.01, 0.1, 0.3, 1.5, 3 and 10 mg/kg. Among the approximately 50 dose-escalation patients, some 19 had hepatocellular carcinoma, approximately 15 melanoma, 9 renal cell carcinoma and 9 head and neck cancer. The dose-escalation cohort was about 83% male with a mean age of approximately 60 years, ranging from roughly 23 to 80. Patients were allowed to have had prior anti-PD-1, anti-PD-L1 or anti-CTLA-4 therapy, and around 37% of the dose-escalation patients had previously received checkpoint inhibitors. Partial responses occurred in three dose-escalation patients: two with cutaneous melanoma and one with hepatocellular carcinoma. Peripheral TCRbeta sequencing aimed to test whether ivuxolimab altered TCR sequence diversity and caused clonal T-cell expansion. The paper reports the monotherapy dose-escalation portion (N of about 47 patients) of the phase I ivuxolimab trial.

On the study overall, not on this receptor specifically: Low levels of normalized T-cell clonal expansion were also seen in some nonresponding patients. After ivuxolimab, more expanded clones were found on average in CD8+ T cells than in CD4+ T cells. At doses from 0.1 to 3.0 mg/kg, clonal expansion was seen in both CD4+ and CD8+ blood T cells between baseline and week 6. In partial responders in the 0.1-3.0 mg/kg groups, normalized peripheral clonal expansion was found to be among the lowest, especially among CD8+ T cells. Antigen specificity was not determined for the clonally expanded peripheral T cells.

The trial excluded patients who had a history of autoimmune disease or were on systemic immunosuppression. Peripheral blood for TCR sequencing was collected from all dose cohorts at baseline, on cycle 4 day 1, and on cycle 7 day 1. Samples came from an open-label, multicenter, first-in-human phase I dose-escalation trial of ivuxolimab. The trial enrolled adults with locally advanced or metastatic head and neck squamous cell, hepatocellular, melanoma or renal cell carcinoma. Before TCR sequencing, CD4+ T cells and CD8+ T cells were sorted from peripheral blood as separate populations. For sequencing of the TCRbeta CDR3 region, genomic DNA was extracted from the sorted cells. The immunoSEQ Assay was used for sequencing of TCRbeta CDR3 regions. The table comes from immuneACCESS by way of TCRdb, which keeps in-frame sequences with V and J called. Part of the clones is missing from these tables; in studies checked, under half for an unresolved V gene and the rest for unknown reasons. The sample records about 100,000 clones, approximately 90% of which are singletons. Jointly, the top ten make up 0.7% to 1% of the sample.

The sample in question was CD4+ or CD8+ T cells sorted from blood, obtained in a trial of the OX40 agonist ivuxolimab. The TCR comes from an adult with an advanced solid tumor such as melanoma, head and neck, liver or kidney cancer. The chain is encoded by TRBV7-2 joined to TRBJ2-3; 8 central bases correspond to TRBD2. CDR3 region: CASRGRGGFHTQYF. The DNA sequence is as follows: TGTGCCAGCCGGGGTCGCGGGGGGTTCCATACGCAGTATTTT. Extended through the reference TRBV7-2 and TRBJ2-3 proteins, this CDR3 yields the full variable domain: GAGVSQSPSNKVTEKGKDVELRCDPISGHTALYWYRQSLGQGLEFLIYFQGNSAPDKSGLPSDRFSAERTGGSVSTLTIQRTQQEDSAVYLCASRGRGGFHTQYFGPGTRLTVL.